Shown below are 21 T cell receptor beta chains from a single sample sequenced in a study of shared clonotypes between healthy human individuals. Some clones are missing from TCRdb's copy, which holds only in-frame ones; the method was immunoSEQ multiplex PCR. The sample lists approximately 700,000 clones; around 73% were seen once. Sequencing was done on a sample of memory CD4+ T cells sorted from blood. Indicated subset: CD45RA-negative fraction. The receptors here all came from a woman aged 25 to 39 in good health.

The V gene is TRBV5-4, the J gene TRBJ2-7, with D perhaps TRBD1 or TRBD2 (5 bases each). V was shortened by 4 bases and J by 2 bases, with 13 bases between the two germline ends. The germline gives CDR1 SGHNT, CDR2 YYREEE (reference sequence). The CDR3 has 14 amino acids. CDR3 loop: CASSVPGPTYEQYF. CDR3 in DNA: TGTGCCAGCAGCGTACCGGGACCCACCTACGAGCAGTACTTC.

V usage is TRBV27 and J usage is TRBJ2-7, with a weak D call TRBD2 (6 bases). Germline CDR1 MNHEY, CDR2 SMNVEV (reference sequence). The V and J ends lost 5 bases and 4 bases respectively, with 15 bases between them. CDR3 length: 14 amino acids. The CDR3 reads CASSITEGPYEQYF. The CDR3, as DNA: TGTGCCAGCAGTATAACGGAGGGCCCGTACGAGCAGTACTTC.

This clone was recorded a few times. The rearrangement links TRBV6-5 to TRBJ2-2; D could derive from TRBD1 or TRBD2 (5 bases each). The V end lost 2 bases, the J end lost 7 bases, and 17 bases lay between the germline ends. Germline CDR1 reads MNHEY; CDR2 reads SVGAGI. CDR3 size: 16 residues. The CDR3 here is CASSYGADFTGGELFF. Written as DNA, the CDR3 is TGTGCCAGCAGTTACGGGGCGGACTTCACCGGCGGGGAGCTGTTTTTT.

This clone was found a few times. Other DNA sequences in the same sample also yield this CDR3. The rearrangement joins TRBV5-4 to TRBJ2-5; D unresolved. This CDR3 is built from 13 residues. V lost 0 bases to trimming and J lost 3 bases, with 6 bases between them. Per the germline V gene, CDR1 is SGHNT and CDR2 is YYREEE (reference sequence). The CDR3 nucleotides read TGTGCCAGCAGCTTGGAATCGGAAGAGACCCAGTACTTC. This encodes CASSLESEETQYF.

The chain couples TRBV10-1 to TRBJ2-2; D remains unclear. V lost 8 bases and J 0 bases, leaving 10 bases between the germline ends. The CDR3 loop spans 14 amino acids. CDR1 and CDR2 from the germline V gene are WNHNN and SYGVQD (reference sequence). The CDR3 DNA follows: TGCGCCAGCGGTAAGGCCGCGAACACCGGGGAGCTGTTTTTT. It yields the protein CASGKAANTGELFF.

This clone was counted between two and nine times. Different DNA sequences within this sample yield the same CDR3. The chain recombines TRBV28 with TRBJ1-3; no reliable D call. V was cut by 2 bases and J by 2 bases, with 1 base left in between. This CDR3 region has 12 residues. The germline V gene encodes CDR1 MDHEN and CDR2 SYDVKM. CDR3 amino acids: CASSLAGNTIYF. The CDR3 bases are TGTGCCAGCAGTTTAGCTGGAAACACCATATATTTT.

V is TRBV18 and J is TRBJ2-3; D perhaps matches TRBD2 (5 bases). Germline-derived CDR1 and CDR2 are KGHSH and LQKENI. The CDR3 contains 12 residues. V lost 4 bases and J 5 bases, leaving 7 bases between the germline ends. CDR3 coding DNA: TGTGCCAGCTCACTAGAGGGAGATACGCAGTATTTT. Translating gives CASSLEGDTQYF.

This clone has only a few counts. The CDR3 region is CASPGRTGELFF. As DNA, the CDR3 is TGCGCCAGTCCAGGGAGGACCGGGGAGCTGTTTTTT. J is TRBJ2-2 and V is TRBV10-2, with a possible D match to TRBD2 (6 bases). CDR3 length: 12 amino acids. Trimming shortened V by 9 bases and J by 5 bases, and 10 bases separated the two germline ends. Germline V gives CDR1 WSHSY, CDR2 SAAADI.

The rearrangement joins TRBV5-4 to TRBJ2-7; no clear D. V was shortened by 1 base and J by 2 bases, with 10 bases between the two germline ends. The germline CDR1 and CDR2 sequences are SGHNT and YYREEE (reference sequence). This CDR3 has 14 amino acids. The CDR3 coding sequence is TGTGCCAGCAGCTTGTCCCAACCCCCCTACGAGCAGTACTTC. It is translated as CASSLSQPPYEQYF.

The rearrangement links TRBV18 to TRBJ2-1; unclear D gene. The CDR3 runs 15 residues. Looked up from germline, CDR1 is KGHSH and CDR2 is LQKENI. Trimming shortened V by 2 bases and J by 0 bases, and 8 bases separated the two germline ends. The CDR3 DNA reads TGTGCCAGCTCACCAATCCAGAGCTCCTACAATGAGCAGTTCTTC. Protein: CASSPIQSSYNEQFF.

In its sample, this clone was seen many times. The chain links TRBV19 to TRBJ2-5, with D tentatively TRBD2 (5 bases). Germline V gene data show CDR1 as LNHDA and CDR2 as SQIVND (reference sequence). The V end was cut by 4 bases, the J end by 5 bases, with 17 bases between. CDR3 length equals 15 residues. CDR3 protein: CASSTQGREEETQYF. Written as DNA, the CDR3 is TGTGCCAGTAGTACCCAAGGACGGGAAGAGGAGACCCAGTACTTC.

The rearrangement links TRBV28 to TRBJ2-2, with 9 bases aligning to TRBD1. Per the germline V gene, CDR1 is MDHEN and CDR2 is SYDVKM. Trimming cost V 7 bases and J 4 bases; bases outside gene matches: 7. The CDR3 contains 15 residues. The CDR3 here is CASNQQGAGTGELFF. CDR3 nucleotide sequence: TGTGCCAGCAACCAACAGGGGGCGGGCACCGGGGAGCTGTTTTTT.

The J gene is TRBJ2-3, the V gene TRBV4-2; D not resolved. Germline CDR1 reads LGHNA; CDR2 reads YNFKEQ. Trimming stripped 1 base from V and 8 bases from J, with 16 bases between. This CDR3 comprises 15 residues. CDR3 bases: TGTGCCAGCAGCCAAGCGTCTACTACGGTCGGTACGCAGTATTTT. This encodes CASSQASTTVGTQYF.

The rearrangement uses TRBV7-2 and TRBJ2-3, with 8 bases aligning to TRBD2. This CDR3 is built from 15 residues. Germline CDR1 and CDR2: SGHTA and FQGNSA. With V trimmed by 5 bases and J by 6 bases, 10 bases remained unmatched. The CDR3 sequence is CASSQGGREADTQYF. The CDR3 DNA sequence: TGTGCCAGCAGCCAGGGAGGGCGGGAGGCGGATACGCAGTATTTT.

On this clone: Other nucleotide sequences from this sample produce the same CDR3. The gene calls are TRBV5-1 and TRBJ1-1, with D perhaps matching TRBD1 (6 bases). This CDR3 has 13 amino acids. Germline V lookup: CDR1 SGHRS, CDR2 YFSETQ. Trimming left V 5 bases short and J 1 base short, with 9 bases between. The CDR3 sequence is CASRGQENTEAFF. Here the CDR3 DNA reads TGCGCCAGCAGGGGACAAGAGAACACTGAAGCTTTCTTT.

The chain carries TRBV18 and TRBJ1-4, with D maybe TRBD1 (5 bases). Trimming cost V 3 bases and J 5 bases, with 10 bases left between them. The CDR3 consists of 14 residues. Germline V gene data show CDR1 as KGHSH and CDR2 as LQKENI. The CDR3 nucleotides are TGTGCCAGCTCACCGGGGGGGAACAATGAAAAACTGTTTTTT. Its protein product is CASSPGGNNEKLFF.

The genes are TRBV4-2 and TRBJ1-2, with D possibly being TRBD1 (5 bases). V was pared by 5 bases and J by 7 bases, with 26 bases between. Per germline, CDR1 LGHNA and CDR2 YNFKEQ. CDR3 length: 17 residues. CDR3 amino acids: CASSLGWFWGDSAGYTF. In nucleotides, the CDR3 is TGTGCCAGCAGCTTGGGGTGGTTTTGGGGCGATTCGGCTGGCTACACCTTC.

V and J are TRBV18 and TRBJ1-1; D not resolved. V lost 4 bases, J lost 4 bases, and 10 bases lay in between. This CDR3 spans 13 amino acids. Germline V lookup: CDR1 KGHSH, CDR2 LQKENI. CDR3: CASSQVKGTEAFF. CDR3 DNA sequence: TGTGCCAGCTCACAAGTGAAGGGCACTGAAGCTTTCTTT.

V usage is TRBV7-9 and J usage is TRBJ1-4, with a possible D match to TRBD1 (6 bases). Trimming removed 8 bases at V and 3 bases at J, with 13 bases between. The CDR3 length is 14 residues. Per germline, CDR1 SEHNR and CDR2 FQNEAQ (reference sequence). The CDR3 DNA sequence: TGTGCCAGCTCATTACAGGGTTCTAATGAAAAACTGTTTTTT. Its translation: CASSLQGSNEKLFF.

This rearrangement joins TRBV28 to TRBJ1-1, with D uncertain. The CDR3 totals 13 residues. Germline assignment: CDR1 MDHEN and CDR2 SYDVKM. Trimming took off 2 bases at V and 9 bases at J, with 13 bases between the two ends. The CDR3 region is CASSLRIRGKAFF. DNA of the CDR3: TGTGCCAGCAGTTTAAGAATACGAGGTAAAGCTTTCTTT.

The sample holds a few counts of this clone. The chain joins TRBV27 to TRBJ1-2; perhaps TRBD1 as D (5 bases). Trimming removed 3 bases from V and 3 bases from J, with 14 bases in between. The CDR3 runs to 15 residues. Germline lookup yields CDR1 MNHEY and CDR2 SMNVEV (reference sequence). The CDR3 coding sequence is TGTGCCAGCAGTTTGCAGGGCGATTCCCACTATGGCTACACCTTC. It codes for CASSLQGDSHYGYTF.